These 11 T cell receptor beta chains came from one sample sequenced in a study of T cells in Graves' hyperthyroidism and ophthalmopathy. RNA transcripts provided the source from which TCR beta CDR3 regions were amplified. The study used the HTBI primer set for a first-round RT-PCR of the TCR CDR3. TCRdb ran MiXCR on the multiplex PCR reads and lists one entry per CDR3 protein. The sample lists 540,000 or so distinct CDR3 sequences, around 42% seen once, with around 19% in the top ten. Sequencing used peripheral blood or thyroid tissue (not recorded which). The receptors derive from an adult woman with Graves' disease, either hyperthyroidism or ophthalmopathy (not recorded which).

At least ten counts were recorded for this clonotype. The chain has TRBV20-1 and TRBJ2-7; tentatively, D is TRBD1 (6 bases). From germline, CDR1 is DFQATT and CDR2 SNEGSKA (reference sequence). This CDR3 is built from 12 residues. Trimming pared 8 bases from V and 2 bases from J, leaving 13 bases between. DNA of the CDR3: TGCAGTCTGACAGGTCGGACCTACGAGCAGTACTTC. Encoded protein: CSLTGRTYEQYF.

The V and J genes are TRBV7-2 and TRBJ2-5; perhaps TRBD2 as D (6 bases). The CDR3 spans 11 residues. The V end lost 4 bases, the J end lost 9 bases, and 9 bases lay between the germline ends. Per germline, CDR1 SGHTA and CDR2 FQGNSA. The CDR3 DNA sequence: TGTGCCAGCAGCTCGGGGGTAGCCCAGTACTTC. Translation gives CASSSGVAQYF.

Here the CDR3 DNA reads TGCAGTGCTAGAATACAGAATTCTAACTATGGCTACACCTTC. Translation: CSARIQNSNYGYTF. V gene TRBV20-1 combines with J gene TRBJ1-2, with unresolved D. V shed 2 bases and J shed 0 bases, with 10 bases lying between them. The CDR3 runs 14 residues. The germline gives CDR1 DFQATT, CDR2 SNEGSKA (reference sequence).

This clonotype was seen many times. V gene TRBV2 combines with J gene TRBJ2-7; the match to TRBD1 covers 10 bases. CDR1 and CDR2 (germline): SNHLY, FYNNEI. J gave up 2 bases and V 5 bases, and 6 bases lay outside the gene matches. The CDR3 covers 15 residues. The CDR3 region is CASSSPGQGPYEQYF. CDR3 nucleotide sequence: TGTGCCAGCAGTTCTCCGGGACAGGGGCCCTACGAGCAGTACTTC.

This clonotype was counted between two and nine times. The rearrangement links TRBV25-1 to TRBJ2-7; 9 positions agree with TRBD1. CDR1 is MGHDK, CDR2 SYGVNS, per germline. Losses at the gene ends were 2 bases for V and 5 bases for J; bases not matched to a gene: 4. This CDR3 has 14 amino acids. Here the CDR3 reads CASSEGDRVNEQYF. CDR3 in DNA: TGTGCCAGCAGTGAAGGGGACAGGGTCAACGAGCAGTACTTC.

There are many counts of this clonotype. CDR3 in amino acids: CSARRRSLSTEAFF. CDR3 bases: TGCAGTGCTAGACGGAGGAGTCTGTCCACTGAAGCTTTCTTT. The chain links TRBV20-1 to TRBJ1-1; D gene unclear. V gave up 2 bases and J gave up 4 bases, with 14 bases separating them. Germline V gene lookup returns CDR1 DFQATT and CDR2 SNEGSKA (reference sequence). CDR3 length: 14 residues.

This clonotype was picked up many times. The V call is TRBV24-1, the J call TRBJ1-1; D uncertain. The CDR3 has 11 amino acids. The V and J ends lost 4 bases and 7 bases respectively, with 6 bases between them. Germline V gene data show CDR1 as KGHDR and CDR2 as SFDVKD. The CDR3: CATSERGEAFF. CDR3 DNA: TGTGCCACCAGTGAACGTGGTGAAGCTTTCTTT.

V and J are TRBV20-1 and TRBJ2-7; 9 positions agree with TRBD2. The V segment lost 3 bases and the J segment 5 bases; nucleotides outside the gene matches: 8. Germline V lookup: CDR1 DFQATT, CDR2 SNEGSKA (reference sequence). This CDR3 has 14 residues. The CDR3 region has the DNA TGCAGTGCTAGTGTTCTAGCGGGATCTAACGAGCAGTACTTC. Amino acid sequence: CSASVLAGSNEQYF.

This clonotype appeared many times. The chain is built from TRBV4-2 and TRBJ1-5, with D perhaps matching TRBD1 (6 bases). CDR1 and CDR2 (germline): LGHNA, YNFKEQ. V shed 3 bases and J shed 2 bases, with 20 bases lying between them. There are 18 residues in the CDR3. The CDR3 DNA sequence: TGTGCCAGCAGCCAGTTTTGGGACAACGTGATGCGCAATCAGCCCCAGCATTTT. This sequence encodes CASSQFWDNVMRNQPQHF.

This chain links TRBV29-1 with TRBJ1-4, with 9 bases that match TRBD1. In germline, CDR1 is SQVTM, CDR2 ANQGSEA. Trimming removed 7 bases from V and 6 bases from J; junction bases left unmatched: 3. This CDR3 is 12 amino acids long. CDR3 bases: TGCAGCGCCGGGACAGGGTATGAAAAACTGTTTTTT. Protein product: CSAGTGYEKLFF. The entire variable domain, with the rest obtained from reference TRBV29-1 and TRBJ1-4, is as follows: SAVISQKPSRDICQRGTSLTIQCQVDSQVTMMFWYRQQPGQSLTLIATANQGSEATYESGFVIDKFPISRPNLTFSTLTVSNMSPEDSSIYLCSAGTGYEKLFFGSGTQLSVL.

This clonotype was observed many times. V gene TRBV10-3 combines with J gene TRBJ2-3; a possible D gene is TRBD1 (5 bases). Trimming stripped 10 bases from V and 0 bases from J, with 11 bases between. Germline V CDR1 and CDR2: ENHRY, SYGVKD. This CDR3 has 13 residues. The CDR3 sequence is CATQGLSTDTQYF. The CDR3 DNA is TGTGCCACCCAGGGCCTTAGCACAGATACGCAGTATTTT.